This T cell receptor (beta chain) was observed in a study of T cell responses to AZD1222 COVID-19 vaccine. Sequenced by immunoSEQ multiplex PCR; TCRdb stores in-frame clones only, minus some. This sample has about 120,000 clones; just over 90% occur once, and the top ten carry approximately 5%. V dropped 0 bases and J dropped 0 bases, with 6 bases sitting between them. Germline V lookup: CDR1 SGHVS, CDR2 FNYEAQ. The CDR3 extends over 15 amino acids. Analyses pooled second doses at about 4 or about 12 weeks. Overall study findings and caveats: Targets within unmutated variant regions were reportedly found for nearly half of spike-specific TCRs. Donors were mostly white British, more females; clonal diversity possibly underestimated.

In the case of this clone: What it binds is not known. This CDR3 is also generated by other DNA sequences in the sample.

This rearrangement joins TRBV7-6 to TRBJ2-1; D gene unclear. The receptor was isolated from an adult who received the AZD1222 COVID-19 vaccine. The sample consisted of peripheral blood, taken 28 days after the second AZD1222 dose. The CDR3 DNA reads TGTGCCAGCAGCTTAGCGGGAAGCTCCTACAATGAGCAGTTCTTC. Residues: CASSLAGSSYNEQFF.